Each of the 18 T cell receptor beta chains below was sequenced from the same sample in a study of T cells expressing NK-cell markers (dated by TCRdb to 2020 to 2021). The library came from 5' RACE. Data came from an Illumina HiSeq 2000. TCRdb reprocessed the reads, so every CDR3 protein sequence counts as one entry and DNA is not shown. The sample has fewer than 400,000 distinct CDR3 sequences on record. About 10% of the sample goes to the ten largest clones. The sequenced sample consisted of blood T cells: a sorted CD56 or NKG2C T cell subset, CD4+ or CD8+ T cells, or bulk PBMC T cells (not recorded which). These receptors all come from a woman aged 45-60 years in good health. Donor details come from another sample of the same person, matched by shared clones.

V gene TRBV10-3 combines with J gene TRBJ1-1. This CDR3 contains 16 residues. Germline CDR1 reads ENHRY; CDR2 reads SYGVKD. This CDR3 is CAISESSQGGLSEAFF.

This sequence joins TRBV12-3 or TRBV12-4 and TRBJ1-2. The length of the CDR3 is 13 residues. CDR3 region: CASRIMPGLEDTF.

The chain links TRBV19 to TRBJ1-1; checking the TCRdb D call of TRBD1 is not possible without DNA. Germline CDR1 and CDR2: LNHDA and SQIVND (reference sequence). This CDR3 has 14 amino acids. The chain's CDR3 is CATQVGPMNTEAFF.

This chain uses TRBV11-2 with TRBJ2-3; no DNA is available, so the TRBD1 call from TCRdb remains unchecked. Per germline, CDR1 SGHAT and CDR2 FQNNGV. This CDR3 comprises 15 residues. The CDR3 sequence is CASSSQGVLTDTQYF.

The chain's CDR3 is CASSFGDRLNTGELFF. V is TRBV5-1 and J is TRBJ2-2; with no DNA, the TCRdb D assignment of TRBD1 cannot be verified. Germline lookup yields CDR1 SGHRS and CDR2 YFSETQ. The CDR3 totals 16 residues.

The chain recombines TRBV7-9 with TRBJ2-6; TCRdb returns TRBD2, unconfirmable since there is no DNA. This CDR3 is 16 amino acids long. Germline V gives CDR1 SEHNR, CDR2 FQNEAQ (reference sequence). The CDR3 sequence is CASSFEGLPGANVLTF.

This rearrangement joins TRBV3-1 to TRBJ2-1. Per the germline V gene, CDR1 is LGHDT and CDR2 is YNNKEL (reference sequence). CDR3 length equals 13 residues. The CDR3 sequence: CASTKTENNEQFF.

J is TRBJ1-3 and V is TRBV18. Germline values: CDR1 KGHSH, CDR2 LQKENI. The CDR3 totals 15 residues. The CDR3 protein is CASSPDDISGNTIYF.

This CDR3 is CASKDQGNTEAFF. The chain uses TRBV25-1 and TRBJ1-1; TCRdb's D call of TRBD1 is untestable without DNA. This CDR3 has 13 amino acids. Germline CDR1 reads MGHDK; CDR2 reads SYGVNS. The variable domain in full, with the rest retrieved from reference TRBV25-1 and TRBJ1-1, is EADIYQTPRYLVIGTGKKITLECSQTMGHDKMYWYQQDPGMELHLIHYSYGVNSTEKGDLSSESTVSRIRTEHFPLTLESARPSHTSQYLCASKDQGNTEAFFGQGTRLTVV.

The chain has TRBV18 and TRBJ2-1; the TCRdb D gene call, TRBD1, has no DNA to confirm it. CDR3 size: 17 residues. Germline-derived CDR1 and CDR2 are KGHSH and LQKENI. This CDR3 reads CASTTTSGQMVYNEQFF.

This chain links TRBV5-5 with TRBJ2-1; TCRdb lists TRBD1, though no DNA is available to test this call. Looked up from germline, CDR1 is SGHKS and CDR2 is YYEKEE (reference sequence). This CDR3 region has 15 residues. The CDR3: CASSFGGDVWNEQFF.

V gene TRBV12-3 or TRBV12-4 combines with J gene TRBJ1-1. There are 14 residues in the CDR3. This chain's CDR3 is CASRSRKMNTEAFF.

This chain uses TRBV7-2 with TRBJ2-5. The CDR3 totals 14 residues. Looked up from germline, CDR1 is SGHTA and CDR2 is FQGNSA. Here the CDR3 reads CASSLRPNQETQYF.

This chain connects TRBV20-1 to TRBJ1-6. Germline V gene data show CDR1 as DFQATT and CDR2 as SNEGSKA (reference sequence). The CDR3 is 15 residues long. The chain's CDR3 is CSARAGSSYNSPLHF.

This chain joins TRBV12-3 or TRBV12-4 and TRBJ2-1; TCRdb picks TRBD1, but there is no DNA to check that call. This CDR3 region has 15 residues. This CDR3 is CASSVGDYSYNEQFF.

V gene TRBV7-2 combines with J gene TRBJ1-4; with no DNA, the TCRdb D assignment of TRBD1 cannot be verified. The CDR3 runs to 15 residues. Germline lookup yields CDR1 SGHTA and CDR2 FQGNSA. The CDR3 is CASSFGDSYNEKLFF.

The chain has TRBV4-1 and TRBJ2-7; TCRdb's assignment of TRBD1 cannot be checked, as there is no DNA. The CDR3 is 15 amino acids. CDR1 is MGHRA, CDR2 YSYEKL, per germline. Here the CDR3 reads CASSHRTGPGGEQYF.

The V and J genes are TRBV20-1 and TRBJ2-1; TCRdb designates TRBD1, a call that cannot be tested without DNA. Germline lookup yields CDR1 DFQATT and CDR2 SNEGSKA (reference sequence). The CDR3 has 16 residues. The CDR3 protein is CSARAEGVPVYNEQFF.